This T cell receptor (beta chain) was found in a study of control samples from healthy donors and cancer patients (dated by TCRdb to about 2020). Points on this clone: Which antigen it targets is not known. Base qualities were left out, and no much larger clone turns up one base away.

At the junction V is shortened by 3 bases and J by 5 bases; bases outside the gene matches: 5. Taken from cysteine to phenylalanine, the CDR3 has 15 residues. Just the 45-base CDR3 DNA is kept, in frame starting at base 1. The germline V gene supplies CDR1 SGHTA and CDR2 FQGTGA. The library came from the immunoSEQ multiplex PCR assay. TCRdb carries this immuneACCESS record with in-frame sequences only. Its versions omit some clonotypes, under half of them owing to an unresolved V gene in the studies checked, with the rest unexplained. The sample profile shows 84,000 or so clones; roughly 91% of them were found once. The ten biggest clones cover approximately 15% of the sample.

The chain was built from TRBV7-3 and TRBJ2-1; TRBD1 lines up with 9 middle nucleotides. This clonotype was obtained from a young man in good health. Sequencing was done on a sample of blood. The CDR3 here reads CASSLTGTGNNEQFF. The DNA reads TGTGCCAGCAGCTTGACCGGGACAGGGAACAATGAGCAGTTCTTC. Full variable domain (CDR3 extended with the reference TRBV7-3 and TRBJ2-1 proteins): GAGVSQTPSNKVTEKGKYVELRCDPISGHTALYWYRQSLGQGPEFLIYFQGTGAADDSGLPNDRFFAVRPEGSVSTLKIQRTERGDSAVYLCASSLTGTGNNEQFFGPGTRLTVL.